These T cell receptor beta chains were read from a single sample in a study of T cell changes during pregnancy in multiple sclerosis. Repertoires were generated with immunoSEQ multiplex PCR, while TCRdb's copy carries only in-frame clones and drops some. The sample carries about 75,000 clones, 94% recorded once. Specimen: CD4+ T cells from peripheral blood mononuclear cells, collected after pregnancy. Source of these receptors: a female donor with multiple sclerosis, enrolled in a pregnancy study. The CDR3 runs from the conserved cysteine through the conserved F or W. The D gene is left open where the match is weak. Clone size is stated in some rows and not others, as once, few, many or a class when expanded.

v_gene	d_gene	len	abundance	j_gene	CDR3aa	CDR3nt
TRBV28	NA	16	once	TRBJ1-3	CASSRSGHGEGNTIYF	TGTGCCAGCAGTCGATCGGGACACGGGGAAGGAAACACCATATATTTT
TRBV11-1	TRBD2	19	NA	TRBJ2-1	CASSFRRDSKSGSDNEQFF	TGTGCCAGCAGCTTCCGTCGTGACTCCAAAAGCGGGAGTGACAATGAGCAGTTCTTC
TRBV2	TRBD1	14	few	TRBJ1-1	CASSYRTGGPEAFF	TGTGCCAGCAGTTATAGGACAGGGGGTCCCGAAGCTTTCTTT
TRBV2	TRBD2	16	NA	TRBJ2-3	CASRALAGGSTDTQYF	TGTGCCAGCAGAGCGTTAGCGGGAGGAAGCACAGATACGCAGTATTTT
TRBV4-3	NA	15	NA	TRBJ2-3	CASSPFIRGTDTQYF	TGCGCCAGCAGCCCCTTTATACGGGGGACAGATACGCAGTATTTT
TRBV9	NA	15	NA	TRBJ2-1	CASSVESAGNNEQFF	TGTGCCAGCAGCGTAGAATCCGCCGGGAACAATGAGCAGTTCTTC
TRBV28	NA	13	NA	TRBJ2-1	CATRGSSYNEQFF	TGTGCCACACGGGGGAGCTCCTACAATGAGCAGTTCTTC
TRBV7-2	NA	13	NA	TRBJ2-7	CASSLVWRGEQYF	TGTGCCAGCAGCTTAGTGTGGAGGGGCGAGCAGTACTTC
TRBV14	TRBD1	17	NA	TRBJ1-2	CASSQPRDRGWKDGYTF	TGTGCCAGCAGCCAACCCCGGGACAGGGGTTGGAAAGATGGCTACACCTTC
TRBV30	TRBD2	14	NA	TRBJ2-1	CAWSGSWGEGEQFF	TGTGCCTGGAGTGGATCGTGGGGGGAGGGTGAGCAGTTCTTC
TRBV25-1	TRBD2	15	NA	TRBJ2-7	CASSAPGLAGYEQYF	TGTGCCAGCAGCGCACCGGGACTAGCGGGTTACGAGCAGTACTTC
TRBV9	NA	15	NA	TRBJ1-1	CASSERGGMNTEAFF	TGTGCCAGCAGCGAGAGGGGGGGGATGAACACTGAAGCTTTCTTT